A selection of T cell receptor beta chains follows, all from one sample in a study of blood T cell repertoires in COVID-19. The repertoire was sequenced with immunoSEQ multiplex PCR; TCRdb's copy has only in-frame clones and lacks some. The repertoire includes more than 95,000 clones, roughly 88% of them detected once, and roughly 5.4% sits in the top ten. Sequences were obtained from peripheral blood. These receptors were taken from a human donor in a cohort sampled during active COVID-19. Each CDR3 is given with its conserved first and last residue. The D gene is left open where the match is weak. Rows may omit the clone size; those that give it use once, few, many or a size class.

j_gene: TRBJ1-2; d_gene: -; abundance: -; v_gene: TRBV5-1; CDR3aa: CASSLFREGYGYTF; CDR3nt: TGCGCCAGCAGCTTATTCAGGGAAGGCTATGGCTACACCTTC
j_gene: TRBJ2-6; d_gene: -; abundance: -; v_gene: TRBV28; CDR3aa: CASTKYRETFSGANVLTF; CDR3nt: TGTGCCAGCACTAAATACAGGGAGACTTTCTCTGGGGCCAACGTCCTGACTTTC
j_gene: TRBJ2-2; d_gene: -; abundance: -; v_gene: TRBV14; CDR3aa: CASSAGALGTGELFF; CDR3nt: TGTGCCAGCAGCGCGGGGGCCCTTGGCACCGGGGAGCTGTTTTTT
j_gene: TRBJ2-1; d_gene: TRBD2; abundance: -; v_gene: TRBV7-9; CDR3aa: CASSSLLAGERDEQFF; CDR3nt: TGTGCCAGCAGCTCTTTACTAGCGGGAGAAAGGGATGAGCAGTTCTTC
j_gene: TRBJ1-1; d_gene: -; abundance: -; v_gene: TRBV3-1/TRBV3-2; CDR3aa: CASSRGDTEAFF; CDR3nt: TGTGCCAGCAGCCGGGGGGACACTGAAGCTTTCTTT
j_gene: TRBJ1-2; d_gene: TRBD1; abundance: once; v_gene: TRBV14; CDR3aa: CASSQVQDRPEGYGYTF; CDR3nt: TGTGCCAGCAGCCAAGTCCAGGACAGGCCGGAGGGCTATGGCTACACCTTC
j_gene: TRBJ2-3; d_gene: TRBD1; abundance: -; v_gene: TRBV29-1; CDR3aa: CSVVGGYTDTQYF; CDR3nt: TGCAGCGTTGTAGGGGGCTACACAGATACGCAGTATTTT
j_gene: TRBJ2-7; d_gene: TRBD1; abundance: -; v_gene: TRBV5-1; CDR3aa: CASSPQTGFHEQYF; CDR3nt: TGCGCCAGCAGCCCGCAGACAGGGTTCCACGAGCAGTACTTC
j_gene: TRBJ2-7; d_gene: TRBD2; abundance: -; v_gene: TRBV5-1; CDR3aa: CASSPIPLAGVGYEQYF; CDR3nt: TGCGCCAGCAGCCCCATCCCATTAGCGGGAGTCGGCTACGAGCAGTACTTC
j_gene: TRBJ1-3; d_gene: -; abundance: -; v_gene: TRBV6-5; CDR3aa: CASSYSSGNTIYF; CDR3nt: TGTGCCAGCAGTTACTCGAGTGGAAACACCATATATTTT
j_gene: TRBJ1-2; d_gene: TRBD1; abundance: -; v_gene: TRBV19; CDR3aa: CASSIQTGGSYGYTF; CDR3nt: TGTGCCAGTAGTATTCAGACAGGGGGGAGCTATGGCTACACCTTC
j_gene: TRBJ2-7; d_gene: TRBD2; abundance: -; v_gene: TRBV27; CDR3aa: CASRPRRGGRPNHEQYF; CDR3nt: TGTGCCAGCAGACCGCGCCGGGGGGGTCGGCCTAACCACGAGCAGTACTTC
j_gene: TRBJ2-7; d_gene: TRBD2; abundance: few; v_gene: TRBV6-4; CDR3aa: CASSTYGGRQYF; CDR3nt: TGTGCCAGCAGCACCTACGGGGGGAGGCAGTACTTC
j_gene: TRBJ1-1; d_gene: TRBD1; abundance: -; v_gene: TRBV5-1; CDR3aa: CASSLQGVNTEAFF; CDR3nt: TGCGCCAGCAGCTTGCAGGGGGTCAACACTGAAGCTTTCTTT
j_gene: TRBJ2-1; d_gene: -; abundance: -; v_gene: TRBV28; CDR3aa: CASSLARDYYNEQFF; CDR3nt: TGTGCCAGCAGTTTAGCGCGGGATTATTACAATGAGCAGTTCTTC
j_gene: TRBJ2-2; d_gene: TRBD1; abundance: -; v_gene: TRBV7-9; CDR3aa: CASSLVGQANTGELFF; CDR3nt: TGTGCCAGCAGCTTAGTCGGACAGGCGAACACCGGGGAGCTGTTTTTT
j_gene: TRBJ2-5; d_gene: TRBD1; abundance: -; v_gene: TRBV9; CDR3aa: CASSGADRGRQETQYF; CDR3nt: TGTGCCAGCAGCGGGGCAGACAGGGGGCGTCAAGAGACCCAGTACTTC
j_gene: TRBJ2-1; d_gene: -; abundance: -; v_gene: TRBV20-1; CDR3aa: CSASSGLYNEQFF; CDR3nt: TGCAGTGCTAGTTCAGGGCTCTACAATGAGCAGTTCTTC
j_gene: TRBJ1-1; d_gene: -; abundance: -; v_gene: TRBV14; CDR3aa: CASSRMNRNTEAFF; CDR3nt: TGTGCCAGCAGCCGAATGAACAGGAACACTGAAGCTTTCTTT
j_gene: TRBJ2-3; d_gene: TRBD2; abundance: -; v_gene: TRBV3-1/TRBV3-2; CDR3aa: CASSQRTSYPDTQYF; CDR3nt: TGTGCCAGCAGCCAACGGACTAGCTACCCAGATACGCAGTATTTT
j_gene: TRBJ2-1; d_gene: -; abundance: -; v_gene: TRBV12-5; CDR3aa: CASGLDRDEQFF; CDR3nt: TGTGCTAGTGGTTTGGACAGGGATGAGCAGTTCTTC
j_gene: TRBJ1-5; d_gene: TRBD1; abundance: few; v_gene: TRBV19; CDR3aa: CASTKDRGGNQPQHF; CDR3nt: TGTGCCAGTACCAAGGACAGGGGAGGCAATCAGCCCCAGCATTTT
j_gene: TRBJ2-5; d_gene: -; abundance: once; v_gene: TRBV20-1; CDR3aa: CSARRAAQYF; CDR3nt: TGCAGTGCTAGACGAGCGGCCCAGTACTTC
j_gene: TRBJ2-7; d_gene: TRBD1; abundance: -; v_gene: TRBV10-3; CDR3aa: CAVKPPGTGKYEQYF; CDR3nt: TGTGCCGTTAAGCCACCCGGGACAGGGAAGTACGAGCAGTACTTC
j_gene: TRBJ1-2; d_gene: TRBD1; abundance: -; v_gene: TRBV12-5; CDR3aa: CASGNPTGGNYGYTF; CDR3nt: TGTGCTAGTGGTAACCCGACAGGGGGCAACTATGGCTACACCTTC
j_gene: TRBJ2-2; d_gene: -; abundance: once; v_gene: TRBV10-3; CDR3aa: CAISELTGELFF; CDR3nt: TGTGCCATCAGTGAGCTCACCGGGGAGCTGTTTTTT
j_gene: TRBJ2-7; d_gene: -; abundance: -; v_gene: TRBV21-1; CDR3aa: CASRLTASYEQYF; CDR3nt: TGTGCCAGCAGATTGACAGCGTCCTACGAGCAGTACTTC
j_gene: TRBJ2-7; d_gene: TRBD1; abundance: -; v_gene: TRBV12-3/TRBV12-4; CDR3aa: CASRLYRGEQYF; CDR3nt: TGTGCCAGCAGACTGTACAGGGGCGAGCAGTACTTC
j_gene: TRBJ2-7; d_gene: TRBD2; abundance: -; v_gene: TRBV2; CDR3aa: CASSEPGTGGEQYF; CDR3nt: TGTGCCAGCAGTGAGCCGGGGACGGGGGGGGAGCAGTACTTC
j_gene: TRBJ2-4; d_gene: TRBD1; abundance: -; v_gene: TRBV27; CDR3aa: CASSPGDRRHNIQYF; CDR3nt: TGTGCCAGCAGTCCTGGGGACAGGCGACACAACATTCAGTACTTC
j_gene: TRBJ1-2; d_gene: -; abundance: -; v_gene: TRBV6-5; CDR3aa: CASRVSGYTF; CDR3nt: TGTGCCAGCAGGGTGAGTGGCTACACCTTC
j_gene: TRBJ2-1; d_gene: TRBD2; abundance: -; v_gene: TRBV30; CDR3aa: CAWSVLPREGGNEQFF; CDR3nt: TGTGCCTGGAGTGTACTCCCGCGGGAGGGAGGAAATGAGCAGTTCTTC
j_gene: TRBJ2-1; d_gene: TRBD2; abundance: -; v_gene: TRBV5-1; CDR3aa: CASSLEGLGYNEQFF; CDR3nt: TGCGCCAGCAGCTTGGAGGGACTAGGTTACAATGAGCAGTTCTTC
j_gene: TRBJ1-5; d_gene: TRBD1; abundance: few; v_gene: TRBV19; CDR3aa: CASSLLTGTVQPQHF; CDR3nt: TGTGCCAGTAGCCTCCTGACAGGGACTGTCCAGCCCCAGCATTTT
j_gene: TRBJ1-2; d_gene: -; abundance: once; v_gene: TRBV5-1; CDR3aa: CASSPYQASPNYGYTF; CDR3nt: TGCGCCAGCAGCCCGTATCAGGCCAGCCCTAACTATGGCTACACCTTC
j_gene: TRBJ1-2; d_gene: -; abundance: -; v_gene: TRBV3-1/TRBV3-2; CDR3aa: CASTRSETGHGGYTF; CDR3nt: TGTGCCAGCACACGGTCAGAAACAGGTCATGGGGGCTACACCTTC
j_gene: TRBJ2-1; d_gene: TRBD2; abundance: -; v_gene: TRBV28; CDR3aa: CASSLFPSGKYNEQFF; CDR3nt: TGTGCCAGCAGCCTTTTCCCTAGCGGGAAATACAATGAGCAGTTCTTC
j_gene: TRBJ1-2; d_gene: -; abundance: -; v_gene: TRBV7-3; CDR3aa: CASSSTPLGQAYGYTF; CDR3nt: TGTGCCAGCAGCTCAACCCCTTTGGGGCAGGCCTATGGCTACACCTTC
j_gene: TRBJ1-1; d_gene: TRBD1; abundance: -; v_gene: TRBV20-1; CDR3aa: CKADRITEAFF; CDR3nt: TGCAAGGCGGACAGGATCACTGAAGCTTTCTTT
j_gene: TRBJ1-4; d_gene: -; abundance: -; v_gene: TRBV29-1; CDR3aa: CSVDIGKSNNEKLFF; CDR3nt: TGCAGCGTTGATATTGGCAAATCGAATAATGAAAAACTGTTTTTT
j_gene: TRBJ1-1; d_gene: -; abundance: few; v_gene: TRBV27; CDR3aa: CASSLFVGRTEAFF; CDR3nt: TGTGCCAGCAGTTTATTTGTTGGGCGAACTGAAGCTTTCTTT
j_gene: TRBJ2-1; d_gene: -; abundance: -; v_gene: TRBV4-3; CDR3aa: CASSQDILDSYNEQFF; CDR3nt: TGCGCCAGCAGCCAAGATATTCTCGACAGCTACAATGAGCAGTTCTTC
j_gene: TRBJ2-7; d_gene: TRBD1; abundance: -; v_gene: TRBV28; CDR3aa: CASSSTGTEYEQYF; CDR3nt: TGTGCCAGCAGCTCCACCGGGACAGAATACGAGCAGTACTTC
j_gene: TRBJ2-1; d_gene: -; abundance: -; v_gene: TRBV7-2; CDR3aa: CASSLAGTNSYNEQFF; CDR3nt: TGTGCCAGCAGCTTAGCGGGGACAAACTCCTACAATGAGCAGTTCTTC
j_gene: TRBJ2-1; d_gene: TRBD1; abundance: -; v_gene: TRBV18; CDR3aa: CASSLLGGQGPYNEQFF; CDR3nt: TGTGCCAGCTCACTCTTAGGAGGACAGGGGCCCTACAATGAGCAGTTCTTC
j_gene: TRBJ2-7; d_gene: -; abundance: -; v_gene: TRBV11-2; CDR3aa: CASSLHLTGPKEQYF; CDR3nt: TGTGCCAGCAGCTTACATTTGACAGGTCCTAAAGAGCAGTACTTC
j_gene: TRBJ2-5; d_gene: TRBD2; abundance: -; v_gene: TRBV2; CDR3aa: CASSAGRGFQETQYF; CDR3nt: TGTGCCAGCAGTGCCGGGAGGGGATTCCAAGAGACCCAGTACTTC
j_gene: TRBJ2-7; d_gene: TRBD1; abundance: -; v_gene: TRBV4-1; CDR3aa: CASSTPRTGMDLHEQYF; CDR3nt: TGCGCCAGCAGCACCCCGAGGACAGGGATGGACCTCCACGAGCAGTACTTC
j_gene: TRBJ1-5; d_gene: -; abundance: -; v_gene: TRBV9; CDR3aa: CASSAVTRVGRNQPQHF; CDR3nt: TGTGCCAGCAGCGCAGTAACTCGGGTGGGGCGCAATCAGCCCCAGCATTTT
j_gene: TRBJ2-1; d_gene: -; abundance: -; v_gene: TRBV7-8; CDR3aa: CASSFLGLRKQFF; CDR3nt: TGTGCCAGCAGCTTCCTCGGACTGAGAAAGCAGTTCTTC
j_gene: TRBJ2-1; d_gene: -; abundance: -; v_gene: TRBV5-4; CDR3aa: CASSLLGNEQFF; CDR3nt: TGTGCCAGCAGCTTGCTAGGCAATGAGCAGTTCTTC
j_gene: TRBJ2-7; d_gene: TRBD1; abundance: -; v_gene: TRBV29-1; CDR3aa: CSVDSGTGSVQYF; CDR3nt: TGCAGCGTTGATTCTGGGACAGGAAGTGTGCAGTACTTC
j_gene: TRBJ1-5; d_gene: -; abundance: few; v_gene: TRBV24-1; CDR3aa: CATSARGGADSQPQHF; CDR3nt: TGTGCCACCAGTGCCCGAGGGGGGGCGGATAGTCAGCCCCAGCATTTT
j_gene: TRBJ2-6; d_gene: -; abundance: once; v_gene: TRBV19; CDR3aa: CASSPSRGVGANVLTF; CDR3nt: TGTGCCAGTAGTCCAAGCAGGGGGGTTGGGGCCAACGTCCTGACTTTC